Listed below are T cell receptor beta chains from one sample, sequenced in a study of beta chain features in type 1 diabetes. Produced via immunoSEQ multiplex PCR; TCRdb's table is partial and in-frame only. The sample has some 160,000 clones; roughly 9% are singletons. Sequencing was carried out using central memory CD4+ T cells from blood. The receptor source for this set is a woman in her twenties or thirties with type 1 diabetes. CDR3s include the opening cysteine and the closing phenylalanine or tryptophan. A D gene is named only where the DNA matches it firmly. Only some rows state a clone size, as once, few, many or a class for expanded clones.

TGTGCCAGCAGCCTAAATGCGGGGCCCTACGAGCAGTACTTC | CASSLNAGPYEQYF | - | few | TRBJ2-7 | TRBV11-2
TGTGCCAGCAGCTCGATGACAGGGAATGGCTACACCTTC | CASSSMTGNGYTF | TRBD1 | few | TRBJ1-2 | TRBV7-9
TGCGCCAGCAGACCTACTAGCGGCACAGATACGCAGTATTTT | CASRPTSGTDTQYF | TRBD2 | few | TRBJ2-3 | TRBV5-1
TGCGCCAGCAGCCAAGAGCATTTAGCCAACGTCCTGACTTTC | CASSQEHLANVLTF | - | few | TRBJ2-6 | TRBV7-3
TGCGCCAGCAGCCAAGGTCTCAGGGGGCCCGAAGCTTTCTTT | CASSQGLRGPEAFF | TRBD1 | - | TRBJ1-1 | TRBV4-1
TGTGCCAGCAGCCGGTCGGGGGAAAATGTGCCGTACTTC | CASSRSGENVPYF | - | few | TRBJ2-7 | TRBV7-9
TGCGCCAGCAGTGAGTCAGGGGGCTTCATTCAGTACTTC | CASSESGGFIQYF | TRBD1 | few | TRBJ2-4 | TRBV10-1
TGTGCCAGTGGGACTAGCGGGATATTGGAGACCCAGTACTTC | CASGTSGILETQYF | TRBD2 | few | TRBJ2-5 | TRBV19
TGTGCCTGGAGCCCACCTAACCTAAATGAGCAGTTCTTC | CAWSPPNLNEQFF | - | few | TRBJ2-1 | TRBV30
TGTGCCACCAGCAGAGACGGGACTAGCGGGAGCAGGGCAGATACGCAGTATTTT | CATSRDGTSGSRADTQYF | TRBD2 | few | TRBJ2-3 | TRBV15
TGTGCCAGCAGCTTAGGAGGGAGTGGCGATACGCAGTATTTT | CASSLGGSGDTQYF | - | - | TRBJ2-3 | TRBV7-9
TGTGCCAGCAGCCGTTTGGCGATAGCGAGCTACACCGGGGAGCTGTTTTTT | CASSRLAIASYTGELFF | - | few | TRBJ2-2 | TRBV14
TGTGCCAGCAGTCCCTCGGGACAGGGCGGGCAGCCCCAGCATTTT | CASSPSGQGGQPQHF | TRBD1 | few | TRBJ1-5 | TRBV28
TGTGCCACCAGCAGAGAAGGGCTAGCCCTCACAGATACGCAGTATTTT | CATSREGLALTDTQYF | - | - | TRBJ2-3 | TRBV15
TGTGCCAGCAGGGCTCGACAGGGGGAGAAATCCGGGGAGCTGTTTTTT | CASRARQGEKSGELFF | TRBD1 | few | TRBJ2-2 | TRBV25-1
TGCAGCGCTTCTGTTCGAGTGGGGGCGAACACTGAAGCTTTCTTT | CSASVRVGANTEAFF | - | few | TRBJ1-1 | TRBV29-1
TGTGCCAGCAGCAAAGCTCTAGCGGGGACCTACGAGCAGTACTTC | CASSKALAGTYEQYF | - | - | TRBJ2-7 | TRBV21-1
TGCGCCAGCAGCTTGTATACGGCGGGAGTGGGAGATGAGCAGTTCTTC | CASSLYTAGVGDEQFF | TRBD2 | few | TRBJ2-1 | TRBV5-1
TGTGCCAGTAGTATAGGGGGACAGTACAATGAGCAGTTCTTC | CASSIGGQYNEQFF | TRBD1 | few | TRBJ2-1 | TRBV19
TGTGCCAGCAGCCAAGATGACGGAGTAGCGGGGGTCCCGTATTTT | CASSQDDGVAGVPYF | TRBD2 | - | TRBJ2-3 | TRBV4-2
TGTGCCAGCAGCCGGGACAGGGGCACAGATACGCAGTATTTT | CASSRDRGTDTQYF | TRBD1 | few | TRBJ2-3 | TRBV6-1
TGTGCCAGCAGCACAGGGTTAGCTCAGCCCCAGCATTTT | CASSTGLAQPQHF | - | few | TRBJ1-5 | TRBV27
TGCGCCAGCAGCCATACAGGGAAGGACGAAAAACTGTTTTTT | CASSHTGKDEKLFF | - | - | TRBJ1-4 | TRBV5-1
TGTGCCAGCGATGGGGCGACTAATCAGCCCCAGCATTTT | CASDGATNQPQHF | - | few | TRBJ1-5 | TRBV6-1
TGCGCCAGCAGCCCTGAGGGACTAGCGGTATACAATGAGCAGTTCTTC | CASSPEGLAVYNEQFF | TRBD2 | few | TRBJ2-1 | TRBV5-1
TGTGCCAGTAGACAGTTCAATCAAGAGACCCAGTACTTC | CASRQFNQETQYF | - | few | TRBJ2-5 | TRBV19
TGTGCCACCGGGACAGCTTTGGGGGATACGCAGTATTTT | CATGTALGDTQYF | TRBD1 | - | TRBJ2-3 | TRBV19
TGCGCCAGCAGCTCCCCCAGGGGCCATGGCTACACCTTC | CASSSPRGHGYTF | - | - | TRBJ1-2 | TRBV5-1
TGCAGCGCTACCAGGACAGACGAGCAGTACTTC | CSATRTDEQYF | - | - | TRBJ2-7 | TRBV29-1
TGCGCCAGCACCAGGGGGCGAGGAAACTATGGCTACACCTTC | CASTRGRGNYGYTF | TRBD1 | - | TRBJ1-2 | TRBV23-1
TGTGCCAGCACACGGGAGGGATCAGATACGCAGTATTTT | CASTREGSDTQYF | TRBD2 | - | TRBJ2-3 | TRBV5-4
TGTGCCAGCAGTTACGACAGTTACAATGAGCAGTTCTTC | CASSYDSYNEQFF | - | few | TRBJ2-1 | TRBV6-5
TGTGCCAGCAGCTTAGATTTTGGGAGGACTGAAGCTTTCTTT | CASSLDFGRTEAFF | - | many | TRBJ1-1 | TRBV7-9
TGTGCCAGCAGTTTGCCAGGTGACTACAATGAGCAGTTCTTC | CASSLPGDYNEQFF | - | few | TRBJ2-1 | TRBV28
TGTGCCAGTAGACCCCGGGACAGAAGTCGGCCCCAGCATTTT | CASRPRDRSRPQHF | TRBD1 | few | TRBJ1-5 | TRBV19
TGTGCCAGCAGTTTCCGGAACACTGAAGCTTTCTTT | CASSFRNTEAFF | - | - | TRBJ1-1 | TRBV27
TGTGCCAGCAGCCCGAGACTAGCGGGAGTCGAGACCCAGTACTTC | CASSPRLAGVETQYF | TRBD2 | - | TRBJ2-5 | TRBV11-2
TGTGCCTGGAGTGAGGACAGATTCTATGGCTACACCTTC | CAWSEDRFYGYTF | - | - | TRBJ1-2 | TRBV30
TGTGCCAGCAGCGTAGATTCAACGGGTCAGCCCCAGCATTTT | CASSVDSTGQPQHF | - | few | TRBJ1-5 | TRBV9
TGTGCCAGCAGCTTTAGTACCAACAATGAGCAGTTCTTC | CASSFSTNNEQFF | - | - | TRBJ2-1 | TRBV7-3
TGCAGCGTTTTGTTCCCCCGGCGGAGTGACACTGAAGCTTTCTTT | CSVLFPRRSDTEAFF | - | few | TRBJ1-1 | TRBV29-1
TGTGCCAGCAGTCTCACGACTAGTCGGTCCTACGAGCAGTACTTC | CASSLTTSRSYEQYF | - | - | TRBJ2-7 | TRBV28
TGTGCCACGGGGACTAGCGGAGATCATGGGGAGACCCAGTACTTC | CATGTSGDHGETQYF | TRBD2 | - | TRBJ2-5 | TRBV10-3